These 20 T cell receptor beta chains were all obtained from the same sample, sequenced in a study of siplizumab effects on memory and regulatory T cells. This table comes from immunoSEQ multiplex PCR, and its TCRdb copy is limited to in-frame clones, with some not included. The data hold over 80,000 clones, with 80% to 90% observed a single time. Sequencing input: Tregs sorted from blood. The receptors originated from a human donor in good health.

V usage is TRBV5-1 and J usage is TRBJ2-5, with D uncertain. V lost 1 base, J lost 5 bases, and 15 bases lay in between. Per germline, CDR1 SGHRS and CDR2 YFSETQ. The CDR3 is made up of 15 amino acids. The CDR3 DNA sequence: TGCGCCAGCAGCTTGTTGGCTACCCCCCAGGAGACCCAGTACTTC. It specifies CASSLLATPQETQYF.

This clone was recorded only once. The chain is built from TRBV7-2 and TRBJ2-6; D remains ambiguous. This CDR3 has 16 residues. V was shortened by 0 bases and J by 0 bases, with 6 bases between the two germline ends. Germline lookup yields CDR1 SGHTA and CDR2 FQGNSA. CDR3 bases: TGTGCCAGCAGCTTAGCGGCGGTCTCTGGGGCCAACGTCCTGACTTTC. Its protein product is CASSLAAVSGANVLTF.

This sequence joins TRBV10-3 and TRBJ1-5, with D unclear. Germline loops: CDR1 ENHRY, CDR2 SYGVKD. The length of the CDR3 is 15 residues. Trimming cost V 0 bases and J 5 bases, with 11 bases left between them. The CDR3 sequence: CAISESEKRDQPQHF. DNA for the CDR3: TGTGCCATCAGTGAGTCGGAGAAACGGGATCAGCCCCAGCATTTT.

The rearrangement joins TRBV27 to TRBJ2-7; D is perhaps TRBD1 (6 bases). The V and J ends lost 3 bases and 1 base respectively, with 22 bases between them. CDR1 MNHEY and CDR2 SMNVEV come from the germline V gene (reference sequence). This CDR3 is built from 18 residues. CDR3: CASSLMTTGPRGSYEQYF. As DNA, the CDR3 is TGTGCCAGCAGTTTGATGACAACGGGACCTAGGGGGTCCTACGAGCAGTACTTC.

The chain joins TRBV6-5 to TRBJ2-7; D unclear. Germline CDR1 reads MNHEY; CDR2 reads SVGAGI. CDR3 size: 12 residues. Trimming pared 6 bases from V and 4 bases from J, leaving 10 bases between. The CDR3 here is CASSSRSYEQYF. In nucleotides, the CDR3 is TGTGCCAGCAGCTCACGGAGTTACGAGCAGTACTTC.

V gene TRBV4-1 combines with J gene TRBJ2-5, with 9 nucleotides matching TRBD1. Germline V gene sequence: CDR1 MGHRA, CDR2 YSYEKL. The CDR3 spans 16 residues. J was trimmed by 1 base and V by 1 base; bases with no gene match: 4. CDR3: CASSQGTGATQETQYF. In DNA form, the CDR3 reads TGCGCCAGCAGCCAAGGGACAGGGGCCACCCAAGAGACCCAGTACTTC.

The genes are TRBV9 and TRBJ1-2, with D possibly being TRBD1 (5 bases). Per the germline V gene, CDR1 is SGDLS and CDR2 is YYNGEE. The length of the CDR3 is 12 residues. The ends were cut back, 3 bases at V and 8 bases at J, with 11 bases in the middle. CDR3 in DNA: TGTGCCAGCAGCGCCGGGGCAACGGGCTACACCTTC. It encodes CASSAGATGYTF.

The rearrangement links TRBV18 to TRBJ2-2; possible D gene TRBD2, 7 bases. V lost 3 bases and J 7 bases, leaving 15 bases between the germline ends. CDR3 length equals 15 residues. Germline CDR1 KGHSH, CDR2 LQKENI. The CDR3: CASSPSGGHGGELFF. The CDR3 DNA reads as TGTGCCAGCTCACCTTCCGGGGGGCATGGCGGGGAGCTGTTTTTT.

The rearrangement uses TRBV19 and TRBJ2-5; TRBD2 matches at 9 bases. This CDR3 spans 14 amino acids. Germline values: CDR1 LNHDA, CDR2 SQIVND (reference sequence). J was trimmed by 4 bases and V by 5 bases; bases with no gene match: 5. The CDR3 reads CASSSGLAPETQYF. CDR3 DNA: TGTGCCAGTAGTTCTGGACTAGCGCCAGAGACCCAGTACTTC.

The chain is built from TRBV25-1 and TRBJ2-5; D might be TRBD1 (6 bases). Germline lookup yields CDR1 MGHDK and CDR2 SYGVNS. Deletions cut 4 bases from V and 5 bases from J, with 11 bases between. This CDR3 is built from 13 residues. The CDR3 loop is CASSGGGGETQYF. As DNA, the CDR3 is TGTGCCAGCAGTGGAGGTGGGGGCGAGACCCAGTACTTC.

CDR3 bases: TGTGCCAGCAGTGGGACAGGGGCTAATTCACCCCTCCACTTT. Protein: CASSGTGANSPLHF. The rearrangement joins TRBV6-6 to TRBJ1-6; 10 bases are a match to TRBD1. Per the germline V gene, CDR1 is MNHNY and CDR2 is SVGAGI (reference sequence). The trim removed 5 bases at V and 6 bases at J, leaving 1 base unmatched. CDR3 length: 14 amino acids.

Here the CDR3 reads CASSLELGDTQYF. The CDR3 region has the DNA TGTGCCAGCAGCTTAGAGTTAGGAGATACGCAGTATTTT. The rearrangement joins TRBV5-4 to TRBJ2-3; D gene ambiguous. Looked up from germline, CDR1 is SGHNT and CDR2 is YYREEE (reference sequence). This CDR3 region has 13 residues. Trimming removed 2 bases at V and 5 bases at J, with 9 bases between.

The J gene is TRBJ1-6, the V gene TRBV27; no clear D. Trimming shortened V by 2 bases and J by 1 base, and 15 bases separated the two germline ends. CDR3 length: 18 residues. Germline V gene data show CDR1 as MNHEY and CDR2 as SMNVEV (reference sequence). As DNA, the CDR3 is TGTGCCAGCAGTTTAGTCCACGGGCGGTGGTCCTATAATTCACCCCTCCACTTT. Translated: CASSLVHGRWSYNSPLHF.

The chain recombines TRBV28 with TRBJ1-3, with D tentatively TRBD1 (6 bases). Trimming took off 7 bases at V and 0 bases at J, with 10 bases between the two ends. Germline lookup yields CDR1 MDHEN and CDR2 SYDVKM. There are 14 residues in the CDR3. CDR3 DNA: TGTGCCAGCACCAAAGGGGGCTCTGGAAACACCATATATTTT. This gives the protein CASTKGGSGNTIYF.

The V gene is TRBV9, the J gene TRBJ2-1, with D possibly TRBD2 on 6 matching bases. V lost 0 bases and J 4 bases, leaving 11 bases between the germline ends. Germline values: CDR1 SGDLS, CDR2 YYNGEE. The CDR3 is 15 amino acids. The CDR3 sequence is CASSVGAGLYNEQFF. Here the CDR3 DNA reads TGTGCCAGCAGCGTAGGAGCGGGTCTTTACAATGAGCAGTTCTTC.

The chain carries TRBV11-2 and TRBJ2-5; D gene uncertain. The CDR3 consists of 11 residues. V was cut by 8 bases and J by 5 bases, with 9 bases left in between. Germline V gene lookup returns CDR1 SGHAT and CDR2 FQNNGV. CDR3 nucleotide sequence: TGTGCCAGCGCCCTCGGGGAGACCCAGTACTTC. This translates into CASALGETQYF.

The genes are TRBV18 and TRBJ2-5; D is ambiguous. Trimming shortened V by 5 bases and J by 0 bases, and 10 bases separated the two germline ends. Germline CDR1 reads KGHSH; CDR2 reads LQKENI. CDR3 length equals 14 residues. CDR3 DNA sequence: TGTGCCAGCTCAAGAACACGGAACCAAGAGACCCAGTACTTC. Translated: CASSRTRNQETQYF.

The chain recombines TRBV6-6 with TRBJ1-1, with TRBD1 matching over 12 bases. The length of the CDR3 is 15 residues. Trimming took 6 bases from V and 4 from J; bases not matched to a gene: 6. CDR1 and CDR2 (germline): MNHNY, SVGAGI (reference sequence). CDR3 sequence: CASRGTGGRGTEAFF. CDR3 bases: TGTGCCAGCAGAGGGACAGGGGGCCGTGGCACTGAAGCTTTCTTT.

V gene TRBV5-1 combines with J gene TRBJ2-5, with D tentatively TRBD2 (6 bases). The germline V and J ends were trimmed by 2 bases and 4 bases, with 18 bases remaining between them. This CDR3 is 16 amino acids long. Germline V CDR1 and CDR2: SGHRS, YFSETQ. This CDR3 is CASSFRGARSGETQYF. The CDR3 DNA reads TGCGCCAGCAGCTTCCGCGGGGCCCGGTCGGGAGAGACCCAGTACTTC.

This clone is a singleton in its sample. Written as DNA, the CDR3 is TGTGCCAGCAGTCGGGTCATCGCGAACACCGGGGAGCTGTTTTTT. Its translation: CASSRVIANTGELFF. The V gene is TRBV9, the J gene TRBJ2-2; D uncertain. The CDR3 covers 15 residues. V shed 5 bases and J shed 0 bases, with 11 bases lying between them. Germline values: CDR1 SGDLS, CDR2 YYNGEE. Full variable domain (outside the CDR3, taken from reference TRBV9 and TRBJ2-2): DSGVTQTPKHLITATGQRVTLRCSPRSGDLSVYWYQQSLDQGLQFLIQYYNGEERAKGNILERFSAQQFPDLHSELNLSSLELGDSALYFCASSRVIANTGELFFGEGSRLTVL.